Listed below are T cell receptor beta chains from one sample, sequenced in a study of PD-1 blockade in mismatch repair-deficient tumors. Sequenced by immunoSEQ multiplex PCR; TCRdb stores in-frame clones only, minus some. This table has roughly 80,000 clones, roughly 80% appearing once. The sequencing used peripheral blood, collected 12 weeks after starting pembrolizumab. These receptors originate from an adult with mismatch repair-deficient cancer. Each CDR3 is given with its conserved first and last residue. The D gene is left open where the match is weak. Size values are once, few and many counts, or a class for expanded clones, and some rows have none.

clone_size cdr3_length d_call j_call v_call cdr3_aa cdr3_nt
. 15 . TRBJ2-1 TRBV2 CASRGDWGEYNEQFF TGTGCCAGCAGGGGGGACTGGGGAGAATACAATGAGCAGTTCTTC
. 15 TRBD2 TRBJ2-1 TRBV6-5 CASRGGLAGSDEQFF TGTGCCAGCAGGGGGGGACTAGCGGGTAGTGATGAGCAGTTCTTC
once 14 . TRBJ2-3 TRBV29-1 CSVGPSLGADTQYF TGCAGCGTCGGGCCCTCTCTTGGGGCAGATACGCAGTATTTT
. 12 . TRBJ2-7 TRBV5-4 CASSLPGYEQYF TGTGCCAGCAGCTTGCCAGGCTACGAGCAGTACTTC
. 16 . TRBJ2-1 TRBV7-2 CASSLRRRGLDNEQFF TGTGCCAGCAGCTTAAGGCGTAGGGGATTAGACAATGAGCAGTTCTTC
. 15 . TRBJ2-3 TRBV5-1 CASSLVGQYTDTQYF TGCGCCAGCAGCTTGGTTGGACAGTACACAGATACGCAGTATTTT
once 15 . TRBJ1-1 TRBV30 CAWSVIPGVNTEAFF TGTGCCTGGAGTGTAATCCCAGGGGTGAACACTGAAGCTTTCTTT
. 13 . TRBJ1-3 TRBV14 CASSRSSGNTIYF TGTGCCAGCAGCCGGAGCTCTGGAAACACCATATATTTT
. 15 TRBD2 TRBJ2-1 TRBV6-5 CASSYSGLANNEQFF TGTGCCAGCAGTTACTCGGGACTAGCGAACAATGAGCAGTTCTTC
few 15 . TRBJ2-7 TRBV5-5 CASSPQYGLVYEQYF TGTGCCAGCAGCCCCCAATATGGGCTAGTATACGAGCAGTACTTC
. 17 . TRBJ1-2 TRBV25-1 CASSRTPITLPSYGYTF TGTGCCAGCAGTCGGACGCCTATTACTCTCCCTAGCTATGGCTACACCTTC
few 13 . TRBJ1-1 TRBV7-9 CASRRAGILAAFF TGTGCCAGCAGGCGGGCGGGGATCTTGGCCGCTTTCTTT
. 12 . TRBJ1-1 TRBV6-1 CASCTDNTEAFF TGTGCCAGCTGTACCGATAACACTGAAGCTTTCTTT
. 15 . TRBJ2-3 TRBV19 CASSIAPGAGDTQYF TGTGCCAGTAGTATAGCACCGGGAGCGGGAGATACGCAGTATTTT
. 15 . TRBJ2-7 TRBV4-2 CASSPRGGRTYEQYF TGTGCCAGCAGCCCCCGTGGGGGAAGGACCTACGAGCAGTACTTC
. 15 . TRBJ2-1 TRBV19 CASSTSDRGYNEQFF TGTGCCAGTAGTACCTCAGACCGAGGATACAATGAGCAGTTCTTC
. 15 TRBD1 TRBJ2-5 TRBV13 CASSARTGGWETQYF TGTGCCAGCAGCGCCCGGACAGGGGGCTGGGAGACCCAGTACTTC
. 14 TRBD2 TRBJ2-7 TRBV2 CASRLAGGSYEQYF TGTGCCAGCAGGTTAGCGGGAGGCTCCTACGAGCAGTACTTC
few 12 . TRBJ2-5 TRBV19 CASSQYQETQYF TGTGCCAGTAGTCAGTACCAAGAGACCCAGTACTTC
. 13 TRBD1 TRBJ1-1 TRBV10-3 CATISGGDAEAFF TGTGCCACCATCTCAGGGGGGGACGCTGAAGCTTTCTTT
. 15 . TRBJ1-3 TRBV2 CASSIDRSSGNTIYF TGTGCCAGCAGTATTGACAGGAGCTCTGGAAACACCATATATTTT
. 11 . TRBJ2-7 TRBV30 CAWLVGYEQYF TGTGCCTGGTTGGTAGGTTACGAGCAGTACTTC
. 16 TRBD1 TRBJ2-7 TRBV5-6 CASSLAPRQGAHEQYF TGTGCCAGCAGCTTGGCCCCAAGACAGGGGGCCCACGAGCAGTACTTC
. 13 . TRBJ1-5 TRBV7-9 CASSLESRAPQHF TGTGCCAGCAGCTTAGAGTCTCGGGCACCCCAGCATTTT
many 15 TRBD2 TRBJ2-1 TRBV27 CASRKAGAHYNEQFF TGTGCCAGCCGTAAGGCGGGAGCACACTACAATGAGCAGTTCTTC
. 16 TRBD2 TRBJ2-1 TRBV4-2 CASSQDGTSGTDEQFF TGTGCCAGCAGCCAAGATGGGACTAGCGGGACTGATGAGCAGTTCTTC
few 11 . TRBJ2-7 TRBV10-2 CASSDAYEQYF TGCGCCAGCAGTGATGCCTACGAGCAGTACTTC
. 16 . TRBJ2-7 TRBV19 CASSQIRGFSSYEQYF TGTGCCAGTAGCCAAATCAGGGGTTTCAGCTCCTACGAGCAGTACTTC
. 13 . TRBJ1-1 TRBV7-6 CASSGGPNTEAFF TGTGCCAGCAGCGGCGGACCCAACACTGAAGCTTTCTTT
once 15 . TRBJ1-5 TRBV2 CASKGGTYGNQPQHF TGTGCCAGCAAGGGAGGGACGTACGGCAATCAGCCCCAGCATTTT
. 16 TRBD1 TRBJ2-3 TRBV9 CASSVGQGPLTDTQYF TGTGCCAGCAGCGTGGGACAGGGACCCCTCACAGATACGCAGTATTTT
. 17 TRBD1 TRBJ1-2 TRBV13 CASSLESDRGTFYGYTF TGTGCCAGCAGCTTAGAGTCCGACAGGGGGACCTTCTATGGCTACACCTTC
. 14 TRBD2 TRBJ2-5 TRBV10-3 CAISDRGGQETQYF TGTGCCATCAGTGACCGCGGGGGCCAAGAGACCCAGTACTTC
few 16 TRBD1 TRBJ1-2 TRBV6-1 CASSADRGYRGYGYTF TGTGCCAGCAGTGCGGACAGGGGGTACAGAGGCTATGGCTACACCTTC
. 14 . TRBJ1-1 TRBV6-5 CASRKQGPNTEAFF TGTGCCAGCAGAAAACAGGGACCCAACACTGAAGCTTTCTTT
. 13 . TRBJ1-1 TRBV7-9 CASSIPPNTEAFF TGTGCCAGCAGCATACCCCCGAACACTGAAGCTTTCTTT
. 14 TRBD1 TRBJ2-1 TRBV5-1 CASSLEGTGTEQFF TGCGCCAGCAGCTTGGAGGGGACAGGGACTGAGCAGTTCTTC
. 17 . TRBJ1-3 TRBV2 CASSEEADTHSGNTIYF TGTGCCAGCAGTGAGGAGGCAGATACCCACTCTGGAAACACCATATATTTT
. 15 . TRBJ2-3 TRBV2 CASSPTSSGADTQYF TGTGCCAGCAGCCCCACTAGCTCCGGAGCAGATACGCAGTATTTT
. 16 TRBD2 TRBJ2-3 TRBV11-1 CASSQPRDYYTDTQYF TGTGCCAGCAGCCAACCCCGGGACTACTACACAGATACGCAGTATTTT
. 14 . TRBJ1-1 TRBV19 CASSIRGENTEAFF TGTGCCAGTAGTATAAGGGGAGAGAACACTGAAGCTTTCTTT
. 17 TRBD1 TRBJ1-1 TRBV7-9 CASTRTGTGERDTEAFF TGTGCCAGCACCCGAACCGGGACAGGGGAGAGGGACACTGAAGCTTTCTTT
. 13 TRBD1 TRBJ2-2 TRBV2 CASQGQGTGELFF TGTGCCAGCCAGGGACAGGGAACCGGGGAGCTGTTTTTT
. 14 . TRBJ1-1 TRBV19 CASSISGIGQEAFF TGTGCCAGTAGTATAAGTGGTATTGGTCAAGAAGCTTTCTTT
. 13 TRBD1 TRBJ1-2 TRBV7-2 CASSSRTGAGYTF TGTGCCAGCAGCTCCCGGACAGGGGCTGGCTACACCTTC
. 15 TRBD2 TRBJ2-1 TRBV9 CASSVGASGYNEQFF TGTGCCAGCAGCGTAGGGGCTAGCGGATACAATGAGCAGTTCTTC
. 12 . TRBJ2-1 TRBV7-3 CASSLTGGEQFF TGTGCCAGCAGCTTAACCGGGGGTGAGCAGTTCTTC
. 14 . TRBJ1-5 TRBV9 CASSVGQEGQPQHF TGTGCCAGCAGCGTAGGTCAGGAGGGGCAGCCCCAGCATTTT
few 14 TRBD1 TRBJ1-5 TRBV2 CASRLTGGGQPQHF TGTGCCAGCAGATTAACAGGGGGCGGTCAGCCCCAGCATTTT
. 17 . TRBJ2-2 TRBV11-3 CASSLVGSSIEAGELFF TGTGCCAGCAGCTTAGTAGGGAGTTCCATAGAGGCCGGGGAGCTGTTTTTT
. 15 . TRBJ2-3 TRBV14 CASSLRTEGWDTQYF TGTGCCAGCAGCCTCCGGACGGAGGGGTGGGATACGCAGTATTTT
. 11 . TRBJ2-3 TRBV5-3 CARSLADTQYF TGTGCCAGAAGCTTAGCAGATACGCAGTATTTT
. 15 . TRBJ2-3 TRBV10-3 CALRASTISTDTQYF TGTGCCCTCCGAGCTTCGACTATTTCCACAGATACGCAGTATTTT
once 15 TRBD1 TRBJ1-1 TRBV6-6 CASSLDRVRVAEAFF TGTGCCAGCAGCCTCGACAGGGTCCGTGTTGCTGAAGCTTTCTTT
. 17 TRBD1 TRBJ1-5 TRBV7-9 CASSYTGGDGGGQPQHF TGTGCCAGCAGCTATACAGGGGGCGACGGTGGTGGACAGCCCCAGCATTTT
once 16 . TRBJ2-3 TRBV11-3 CASSLDLTITLDTQYF TGTGCCAGCAGCTTAGATCTGACTATCACCCTTGATACGCAGTATTTT
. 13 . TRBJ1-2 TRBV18 CASSPEVDYGYTF TGTGCCAGCTCACCAGAGGTCGACTATGGCTACACCTTC
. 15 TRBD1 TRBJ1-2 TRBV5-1 CASSLGWTGGYGYTF TGCGCCAGCAGCTTAGGGTGGACAGGGGGTTATGGCTACACCTTC
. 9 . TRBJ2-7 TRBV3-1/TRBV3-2 CASIYEQYF TGTGCCAGCATCTACGAGCAGTACTTC